This entry describes one TCR beta chain. Antigen: not known. This entry belongs to a study of beta chain features in type 1 diabetes. Germline loops: CDR1 ENHRY, CDR2 SYGVKD. Trimming cost V 0 bases and J 9 bases, with 13 bases left between them. The CDR3 has 14 residues. Study results and limitations: Moderate but significant shortening of TCRB CDR3s was recorded in all four CD4+ subsets from Type 1 diabetes patients. There was a possibility that cDNA sequencing over-represented cells with high TCR expression. The study found fewer insertions and more deletions at VDJ junctions in type 1 diabetes patients.

Investigators reverse transcribed all isolated RNA, so they sequenced expressed TCRB transcripts. Assay: immunoSEQ multiplex PCR; the TCRdb copy retains only in-frame clones and omits some. The data hold about 900,000 clones, with 17% observed a single time. The sample comprised naive CD4+ T cells from blood. This TCR was sampled from a woman between 18 and 29 years old in good health. The chain joins TRBV10-3 to TRBJ2-3; the D gene could be TRBD1 or TRBD2 (6 bases each). CDR3 sequence (DNA): TGTGCCATCAGTGAGTCAGGGGGACTCGAGACGCAGTATTTT. Its protein is CAISESGGLETQYF.